The clone carrying this TCR beta chain occurred once. Its cognate antigen is unknown. TCRdb recomputed calls from the 5' RACE reads with MiXCR, one row per CDR3 protein. The data show around 340,000 distinct CDR3 sequences, about 16% seen once. Germline CDR1 reads MDHEN; CDR2 reads SYDVKM. V was clipped by 5 bases and J by 1 base, with 12 bases between them. CDR3 length equals 15 residues. The record originates from a study of T-cell memory formation after mild COVID-19. Study in general: Across donors, TCR clusters were largely donor specific.

General observations from the study: Contracting clones, day 15 to 85, had balanced CD4/CD8, and later expanders favored CD4+.

The sample taken for sequencing was PBMCs or a T cell subset sorted from them (not recorded which). The rearrangement links TRBV28 to TRBJ1-5; D is possibly TRBD1 (5 bases). The source is a man aged 18 to 29 who had mild COVID-19 (a few samples of this study predate the infection). Cell type and time point are not known. The CDR3 sequence is CASSTLQGSNQPQHF. In nucleotides, the CDR3 is TGTGCCAGCAGTACACTCCAGGGAAGCAATCAGCCCCAGCATTTT.